This passage covers 17 T cell receptor beta chains from one sample sequenced in a study of cytotoxic CD8 clonotypes in ibrutinib-treated CLL. Assay used: immunoSEQ multiplex PCR; TCRdb lists only in-frame clones, some missing. The data show approximately 280,000 clones, 76% seen once. The sample in question was PBMCs, obtained at disease progression, from a patient treated with ibrutinib. Receptors were obtained from a human donor with chronic lymphocytic leukemia.

The chain employs TRBV11-3 and TRBJ2-3; TRBD2 agrees at 7 bases. The trim removed 1 base at V and 3 bases at J, leaving 1 base unmatched. Looked up from germline, CDR1 is SGHNT and CDR2 is YENEEA. The CDR3 totals 14 residues. CDR3 residues: CASSLGRGTDTQYF. The CDR3 DNA reads as TGTGCCAGCAGCTTAGGGCGGGGGACAGATACGCAGTATTTT. The full variable domain, with the rest looked up from reference TRBV11-3 and TRBJ2-3, is EAGVVQSPRYKIIEKKQPVAFWCNPISGHNTLYWYLQNLGQGPELLIRYENEEAVDDSQLPKDRFSAERLKGVDSTLKIQPAELGDSAVYLCASSLGRGTDTQYFGPGTRLTVL.

The chain employs TRBV19 and TRBJ1-6; D unclear. Trimming removed 5 bases at V and 7 bases at J, with 9 bases between. The germline V gene encodes CDR1 LNHDA and CDR2 SQIVND (reference sequence). The CDR3 contains 13 residues. The CDR3 here is CASSGGWNSPLHF. CDR3 coding DNA: TGTGCCAGTAGTGGCGGGTGGAATTCACCCCTCCACTTT. Variable domain in full (rest from reference TRBV19 and TRBJ1-6): DGGITQSPKYLFRKEGQNVTLSCEQNLNHDAMYWYRQDPGQGLRLIYYSQIVNDFQKGDIAEGYSVSREKKESFPLTVTSAQKNPTAFYLCASSGGWNSPLHFGNGTRLTVT.

The chain has TRBV29-1 and TRBJ2-5, with D possibly being TRBD1 (6 bases). There are 15 residues in the CDR3. The germline V gene has CDR1 SQVTM and CDR2 ANQGSEA. The ends were cut back, 6 bases at V and 0 bases at J, with 17 bases in the middle. CDR3 in amino acids: CSVVPGVEYQETQYF. The CDR3 DNA is TGCAGCGTCGTCCCAGGGGTAGAGTACCAAGAGACCCAGTACTTC.

The chain is built from TRBV29-1 and TRBJ1-2; D is uncertain. The V end lost 7 bases, the J end lost 4 bases, and 13 bases lay between the germline ends. The CDR3 spans 12 residues. CDR1 and CDR2 (germline): SQVTM, ANQGSEA. The DNA for the CDR3 is TGCAGCGCTCTTGTGGCGGGCTATGGCTACACCTTC. Translated, it gives CSALVAGYGYTF. Drawing the rest from reference TRBV29-1 and TRBJ1-2, the complete variable domain is SAVISQKPSRDICQRGTSLTIQCQVDSQVTMMFWYRQQPGQSLTLIATANQGSEATYESGFVIDKFPISRPNLTFSTLTVSNMSPEDSSIYLCSALVAGYGYTFGSGTRLTVV.

A few counts support this clone. The chain combines TRBV4-2 with TRBJ2-7, with 11 bases aligning to TRBD2. Germline V gives CDR1 LGHNA, CDR2 YNFKEQ. The trim removed 1 base at V and 2 bases at J, leaving 4 bases unmatched. This CDR3 has 16 amino acids. The CDR3 spells CASSQVLAGGTYEQYF. CDR3 bases: TGTGCCAGCAGCCAAGTCCTAGCGGGGGGTACCTACGAGCAGTACTTC.

The chain couples TRBV7-2 to TRBJ2-3, with 10 bases aligning to TRBD2. Germline V gene data show CDR1 as SGHTA and CDR2 as FQGNSA. The ends lost 5 bases at V and 4 bases at J; junction bases unmatched: 6. The CDR3 runs to 15 residues. The CDR3 DNA reads as TGTGCCAGCAGCCCCACAGCGGGGGGGGCAGATACGCAGTATTTT. It translates to CASSPTAGGADTQYF.

The chain links TRBV2 to TRBJ2-3; D not resolved. The CDR3 has 16 residues. Trimming shortened V by 3 bases and J by 0 bases, and 13 bases separated the two germline ends. The germline gives CDR1 SNHLY, CDR2 FYNNEI. This chain's CDR3 is CASSEERSPSTDTQYF. The CDR3 DNA follows: TGTGCCAGCAGTGAGGAAAGAAGCCCTAGCACAGATACGCAGTATTTT. The entire variable domain, with the rest obtained from reference TRBV2 and TRBJ2-3, is as follows: EPEVTQTPSHQVTQMGQEVILRCVPISNHLYFYWYRQILGQKVEFLVSFYNNEISEKSEIFDDQFSVERPDGSNFTLKIRSTKLEDSAMYFCASSEERSPSTDTQYFGPGTRLTVL.

V is TRBV4-2 and J is TRBJ2-2; 8 bases are a match to TRBD2. J lost 0 bases, V lost 1 base, and 7 bases had no gene match. The V gene's germline CDR1 is LGHNA and CDR2 YNFKEQ. The CDR3 sequence is 18 residues long. CDR3 nucleotide sequence: TGTGCCAGCAGCCAAGTCCCGTTGCGGGGGGCGAACACCGGGGAGCTGTTTTTT. Protein: CASSQVPLRGANTGELFF.

The V and J genes are TRBV27 and TRBJ2-3; no firm D call. The CDR3 consists of 15 residues. Germline V gene sequence: CDR1 MNHEY, CDR2 SMNVEV (reference sequence). The ends were cut back, 3 bases at V and 0 bases at J, with 10 bases in the middle. The CDR3 loop is CASSFEDGSTDTQYF. CDR3 DNA sequence: TGTGCCAGCAGTTTTGAGGATGGGAGCACAGATACGCAGTATTTT.

The chain joins TRBV5-1 to TRBJ2-7; 7 positions agree with TRBD1. The germline CDR1 and CDR2 sequences are SGHRS and YFSETQ. J was trimmed by 4 bases and V by 6 bases; bases with no gene match: 4. The CDR3 spans 12 residues. The CDR3 sequence: CASNPGGYEQYF. CDR3 in DNA: TGCGCCAGCAACCCAGGGGGTTACGAGCAGTACTTC.

This clone was found once. The V gene is TRBV5-5, the J gene TRBJ2-5; 8 bases are a match to TRBD1. V shed 2 bases, J shed 5 bases, and the junction held 5 bases outside the gene matches. The CDR3 loop spans 14 amino acids. CDR1 is SGHKS, CDR2 YYEKEE, per germline (reference sequence). The CDR3 reads CASSLGQGWETQYF. The CDR3 nucleotides read TGTGCCAGCAGCTTAGGACAGGGTTGGGAGACCCAGTACTTC.

The gene calls are TRBV29-1 and TRBJ2-7; 8 positions agree with TRBD1. With V trimmed by 6 bases and J by 0 bases, 10 bases remained unmatched. The CDR3 sequence is 15 residues long. Germline CDR1 reads SQVTM; CDR2 reads ANQGSEA. CDR3 sequence reads: CSVIPGQAFSYEQYF. CDR3 nucleotide sequence: TGCAGCGTGATTCCGGGACAGGCCTTCTCCTACGAGCAGTACTTC.

This chain connects TRBV11-2 to TRBJ2-5; D gene unclear. Trimming shortened V by 5 bases and J by 5 bases, and 6 bases separated the two germline ends. The CDR3 length is 11 residues. Germline CDR1 and CDR2: SGHAT and FQNNGV. As DNA, the CDR3 is TGTGCCAGCAGCCGATGGGAGACCCAGTACTTC. Translated, it gives CASSRWETQYF.

This clone came up a few times. The V and J genes are TRBV27 and TRBJ1-6; TRBD1 matches 8 bases. The CDR3 is 15 residues long. The germline gives CDR1 MNHEY, CDR2 SMNVEV (reference sequence). V gave up 4 bases and J gave up 8 bases; unmatched junction bases: 7. The DNA for the CDR3 is TGTGCCAGCAGTTCCGGGACAGGTCGGGATTCACCCCTCCACTTT. It is translated as CASSSGTGRDSPLHF.

The V and J genes are TRBV5-1 and TRBJ2-7; 8 bases agree with TRBD1. Germline V gene sequence: CDR1 SGHRS, CDR2 YFSETQ. V trimming: 5 bases; J trimming: 2 bases; junction bases outside the gene matches: 9. The CDR3 covers 15 residues. Here the CDR3 reads CASSDDRGLTYEQYF. The CDR3 nucleotides are TGCGCCAGCAGTGATGACAGGGGATTAACCTACGAGCAGTACTTC.

Only one count was recorded for this clone. This sequence joins TRBV9 and TRBJ2-7; the match to TRBD1 covers 10 bases. The germline V gene has CDR1 SGDLS and CDR2 YYNGEE. This CDR3 comprises 15 residues. The junction had 4 bases not matched to a gene; V was cut back by 4 bases and J by 0 bases. CDR3 DNA sequence: TGTGCCAGCAGCAGACAGGGGGCCGACTCCTACGAGCAGTACTTC. The encoded protein is CASSRQGADSYEQYF.

This chain connects TRBV6-5 to TRBJ2-2, with no clear D. V was shortened by 8 bases and J by 1 base, with 14 bases between the two germline ends. The CDR3 spans 15 residues. In germline, CDR1 is MNHEY, CDR2 SVGAGI. The CDR3 nucleotides are TGTGCCAGCCGCCTCGGTTTGAGGAACACCGGGGAGCTGTTTTTT. Amino acid sequence: CASRLGLRNTGELFF.